A selection of T cell receptor beta chains follows, all from one sample in a study of T-cell reconstitution after alpha-beta-depleted transplantation in children. Each CDR3 protein gets one entry after TCRdb re-called the PCR reads with MiXCR. Of some 520,000 distinct CDR3 sequences in the sample, approximately 29% are singletons; the top ten hold 2% to 3%. The source material was PBMCs from the stem cell graft donor, sampled from the stem cell graft. Receptor source: a human donor who donated a stem cell graft to a child with aplastic anemia. Each CDR3 is given without its conserved first and last residue. Clone size is stated in some rows and not others, as once, few, many or a class when expanded.

>TRBV7-2|.
ASSTTGTGRTGELF
>TRBV15|.
ATSRDVTGHTEAF
>TRBV11-2|few
ASNANGFMNTEAF
>TRBV12-3/TRBV12-4|.
ASSWEGGRNNEQF
>TRBV20-1|.
SARDQASGKYNEQF
>TRBV7-9|few
ASSLARGLGANVLT
>TRBV30|few
AWSVMSGRRLQLQETQY
>TRBV20-1|.
SVPTDTGELF
>TRBV18|few
ASSPPGNNQPQH
>TRBV9|.
ASSDSLFPPNEQF
>TRBV12-3/TRBV12-4|.
ASRPQARTEAF
>TRBV5-6|.
ASSSTGGLSYEQY
>TRBV20-1|few
SAPLGVERAF
>TRBV7-9|few
ASSSNLETQY
>TRBV5-4|.
ASSLDQRESTDTQY
>TRBV9|once
ASSALDRYGYT
>TRBV7-3|once
ASSLKGQGDEQY
>TRBV29-1|.
SVDKLAGPDTQY
>TRBV6-5|.
ASSWDREDGTQY
>TRBV12-3/TRBV12-4|few
ASIIIGEGLGEQF
>TRBV10-3|.
AIGSLTSYEQY
>TRBV12-3/TRBV12-4|.
AEKPGEAF
>TRBV20-1|few
SASGLADFHEQF
>TRBV4-1|few
ASSQPSTGTKLAGVEDHEQF
>TRBV12-5|few
ASGPADHYGYT
>TRBV28|.
ASSSSTGADTQY
>TRBV20-1|.
SARLAGTAYEQY
>TRBV2|.
ASSFKFPSWQGSYNEQF
>TRBV6-4|few
ASSADRGSRAF
>TRBV7-6|few
ASSPVVAGVGELF
>TRBV28|.
ASSLSRVRLVEQF
>TRBV12-3/TRBV12-4|few
ASISGLNTEAF
>TRBV7-2|.
ASSSTGGRSYEQY
>TRBV25-1|.
ASSEGTSGSDEQF